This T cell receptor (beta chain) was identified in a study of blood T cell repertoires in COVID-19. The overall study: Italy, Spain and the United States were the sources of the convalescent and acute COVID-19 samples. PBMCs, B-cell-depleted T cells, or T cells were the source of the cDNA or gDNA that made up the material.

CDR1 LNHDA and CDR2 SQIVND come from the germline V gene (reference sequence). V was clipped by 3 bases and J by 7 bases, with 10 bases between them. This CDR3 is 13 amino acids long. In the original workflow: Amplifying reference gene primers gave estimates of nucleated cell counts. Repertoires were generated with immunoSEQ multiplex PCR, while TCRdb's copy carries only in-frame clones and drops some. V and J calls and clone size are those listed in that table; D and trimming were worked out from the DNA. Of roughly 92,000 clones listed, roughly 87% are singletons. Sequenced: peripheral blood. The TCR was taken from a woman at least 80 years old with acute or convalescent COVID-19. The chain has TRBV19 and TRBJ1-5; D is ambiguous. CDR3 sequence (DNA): TGTGCCAGTAGTATTGAGGAGATACAGCCCCAGCATTTT. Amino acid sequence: CASSIEEIQPQHF.